Below, 5 T cell receptor beta chains from the same sample are listed, as sequenced in a study of blood T cell repertoires in COVID-19. TCRdb keeps only in-frame clones here, not all; method: immunoSEQ multiplex PCR. The table lists 200,000 to 250,000 clones, 65% to 85% of them singletons. The sample taken for sequencing was peripheral blood. These receptors all come from a young woman who had recovered from COVID-19.

V usage is TRBV12-3 or TRBV12-4 and J usage is TRBJ2-7; 8 nucleotides match TRBD2. Trimming took 4 bases from V and 4 from J; bases not matched to a gene: 3. The CDR3 is 13 residues long. CDR3 protein: CASSSGTSYEQYF. The DNA for the CDR3 is TGTGCCAGCAGTTCCGGGACTAGTTACGAGCAGTACTTC.

The chain employs TRBV7-2 and TRBJ1-5; no clear D gene. The V end was cut by 3 bases, the J end by 4 bases, with 4 bases between. CDR1 SGHTA and CDR2 FQGNSA come from the germline V gene. The CDR3 spans 12 residues. The CDR3 DNA reads as TGTGCCAGCAGCTTCTATAATCAGCCCCAGCATTTT. Translated, it gives CASSFYNQPQHF. Full variable domain (rest looked up from reference TRBV7-2 and TRBJ1-5): GAGVSQSPSNKVTEKGKDVELRCDPISGHTALYWYRQSLGQGLEFLIYFQGNSAPDKSGLPSDRFSAERTGGSVSTLTIQRTQQEDSAVYLCASSFYNQPQHFGDGTRLSIL.

The chain has TRBV6-1 and TRBJ2-5; 9 nucleotides agree with TRBD2. After removal of 2 bases from V and 1 base from J, the junction contained 8 bases not matched to a gene. CDR3 length: 17 residues. Germline CDR1 MNHNS, CDR2 SASEGT. The DNA of the CDR3 is TGTGCCAGCAGTGAAAAGGGTCGCGGGAGGGTCCAAGAGACCCAGTACTTC. Translating gives CASSEKGRGRVQETQYF.

The rearrangement links TRBV18 to TRBJ2-7, with 8 bases that match TRBD2. This CDR3 spans 20 amino acids. Per the germline V gene, CDR1 is KGHSH and CDR2 is LQKENI. The ends lost 3 bases at V and 6 bases at J; junction bases unmatched: 25. CDR3 DNA sequence: TGTGCCAGCTCACCTCAAGTAGGGACTAGTCCGCCGAAGACCCCCTTCGAGCAGTACTTC. This gives the protein CASSPQVGTSPPKTPFEQYF.

V gene TRBV28 combines with J gene TRBJ1-2; 10 bases align to TRBD1. J lost 4 bases, V lost 5 bases, and 22 bases had no gene match. The CDR3 has 20 amino acids. Germline V CDR1 and CDR2: MDHEN, SYDVKM. The DNA for the CDR3 is TGTGCCAGCAGTCTACTCTCTTACCGGGACAGGGGACATCTAATCTATGGCTACACCTTC. This codes for CASSLLSYRDRGHLIYGYTF.